Listed here are 30 T cell receptor beta chains from one sample, sequenced in a study of T-cell memory formation after mild COVID-19. TCRdb re-derived calls from the 5' RACE reads in MiXCR, one entry per CDR3 protein. The sample contains about 500,000 distinct CDR3 sequences, around 21% of which appear only once. Sequencing input: PBMCs or a T cell subset sorted from them (not recorded which). These receptors were collected from an adult woman who had mild COVID-19 (a few samples of this study predate the infection). Cell type and time point are not known.

The J gene is TRBJ2-1, the V gene TRBV7-6; TRBD2 matches 14 bases. The V gene's germline CDR1 is SGHVS and CDR2 FNYEAQ. This CDR3 comprises 15 residues. The J segment lost 9 bases and the V segment lost 2 bases, leaving 3 bases of the junction unmatched. CDR3 nucleotide sequence: TGTGCCAGCAGCTTACTGACTAGCGGGGGGGGTGAGCAGTTCTTC. This encodes CASSLLTSGGGEQFF.

This clonotype was seen only a few times. The chain employs TRBV4-2 and TRBJ1-5; TRBD1 matches 7 bases. The germline V gene encodes CDR1 LGHNA and CDR2 YNFKEQ. This CDR3 comprises 12 residues. Trimming at V came to 6 bases and at J to 5 bases, leaving 1 base not matched to a gene. CDR3 sequence reads: CASSTGDQPQHF. In DNA form, the CDR3 reads TGTGCCAGCAGTACAGGGGATCAGCCCCAGCATTTT.

The chain uses TRBV9 and TRBJ2-2; D not resolved. V gave up 4 bases and J gave up 0 bases, with 16 bases separating them. This CDR3 is 17 amino acids long. The germline V gene has CDR1 SGDLS and CDR2 YYNGEE. The CDR3 loop reads CASSPQARDTNTGELFF. The CDR3 region has the DNA TGTGCCAGCAGCCCCCAAGCCAGAGACACGAACACCGGGGAGCTGTTTTTT.

This clonotype has ten or more counts. The CDR3 DNA reads as TGTGCCAGCAGTCCCCCGACGAGTTCCAACGTCCTGACTTTC. Translating gives CASSPPTSSNVLTF. This chain uses TRBV12-3 or TRBV12-4 with TRBJ2-6; D is unresolved. V lost 5 bases, J lost 8 bases, and 13 bases lay in between. The CDR3 is 14 amino acids.

This clonotype was counted a few times. The chain couples TRBV7-2 to TRBJ1-2; 7 positions agree with TRBD1. With 5 bases clipped from V and 1 base from J, the junction kept 7 bases outside the gene matches. CDR1 is SGHTA and CDR2 is FQGNSA in the germline V gene. The CDR3 runs to 15 residues. The CDR3 loop reads CASSPTGTVNYGYTF. The CDR3 DNA is TGTGCCAGCAGCCCTACCGGGACAGTTAACTATGGCTACACCTTC.

The V call is TRBV27, the J call TRBJ1-4; TRBD1 matches at 9 bases. CDR1 and CDR2 from the germline V gene are MNHEY and SMNVEV (reference sequence). Losses at the gene ends were 0 bases for V and 7 bases for J; bases not matched to a gene: 12. This CDR3 region has 18 residues. CDR3 in DNA: TGTGCCAGCAGTTTATCGGCCTGGGGGACAGGGAGGCGTGAAAAACTGTTTTTT. This encodes CASSLSAWGTGRREKLFF.

This clonotype has only a few counts. This chain uses TRBV3-1 with TRBJ2-2, with D tentatively TRBD2 (6 bases). The CDR3 contains 15 residues. Deletions cut 6 bases from V and 5 bases from J, with 16 bases between. CDR1 and CDR2 from the germline V gene are LGHDT and YNNKEL (reference sequence). CDR3 loop: CASSPLTTSTGELFF. The CDR3 DNA is TGTGCCAGCAGTCCCTTGACGACTAGTACCGGGGAGCTGTTTTTT.

The chain joins TRBV15 to TRBJ2-7; TRBD2 matches 7 bases. Germline trimming cut 8 bases from V and 0 bases from J; bases unmatched to any gene: 1. This CDR3 spans 12 amino acids. Per germline, CDR1 LNHNV and CDR2 YYDKDF (reference sequence). CDR3 sequence reads: CATRGDSYEQYF. CDR3 nucleotide sequence: TGTGCCACCCGGGGGGACTCCTACGAGCAGTACTTC.

The rearrangement links TRBV5-1 to TRBJ2-2, with unresolved D. The germline V gene has CDR1 SGHRS and CDR2 YFSETQ. CDR3 length: 12 amino acids. The V and J ends lost 4 bases and 10 bases respectively, with 11 bases between them. The CDR3 DNA reads as TGCGCCAGCAGCCCCGAGGCCGCGGAGCTGTTTTTT. Amino acids: CASSPEAAELFF.

The table lists this clonotype with a few counts. The rearrangement joins TRBV9 to TRBJ2-7; possible D gene TRBD1, 5 bases. The germline V gene encodes CDR1 SGDLS and CDR2 YYNGEE. The ends were cut back, 0 bases at V and 5 bases at J, with 9 bases in the middle. The CDR3 length is 13 residues. CDR3 nucleotide sequence: TGTGCCAGCAGCGTAGACAGGTTCCACGAGCAGTACTTC. Translating gives CASSVDRFHEQYF.

This clonotype was seen a few times. The chain carries TRBV25-1 and TRBJ2-1; 8 nucleotides agree with TRBD1. V lost 2 bases to trimming and J lost 7 bases; unmatched junction nucleotides: 7. Germline values: CDR1 MGHDK, CDR2 SYGVNS. The CDR3 is 15 residues long. The CDR3 region is CASSEIGDRSNEQFF. CDR3 DNA: TGTGCCAGCAGTGAAATCGGGGACAGGTCGAATGAGCAGTTCTTC.

The chain employs TRBV29-1 and TRBJ2-7; 7 bases are shared with TRBD1. From germline, CDR1 is SQVTM and CDR2 ANQGSEA. The V gene end was trimmed by 7 bases and the J gene end by 3 bases; junction bases not matched to a gene: 3. The CDR3 contains 11 residues. This CDR3 is CSGGTVYEQYF. The DNA of the CDR3 is TGCAGCGGGGGGACAGTCTACGAGCAGTACTTC.

This clonotype appeared a few times. The J gene is TRBJ1-1, the V gene TRBV28; D unresolved. The CDR3 runs to 11 residues. V shed 6 bases and J shed 4 bases, with 6 bases lying between them. In germline, CDR1 is MDHEN, CDR2 SYDVKM. The CDR3 DNA reads TGTGCCAGCAGCGCGCCCACTGAAGCTTTCTTT. This gives the protein CASSAPTEAFF.

This clonotype was counted only a few times. V is TRBV20-1 and J is TRBJ2-7, with 10 bases aligning to TRBD2. V shed 3 bases and J 4 bases; nucleotides not matched to a gene: 6. Germline CDR1 reads DFQATT; CDR2 reads SNEGSKA (reference sequence). This CDR3 has 14 residues. This CDR3 reads CSARRLAGGYEQYF. CDR3 sequence (DNA): TGCAGTGCTAGGAGACTAGCGGGCGGGTACGAGCAGTACTTC.

Details on this clonotype: One end of the junction fails to match germline, which may point to a read error. This sequence joins TRBV11-3 and TRBJ2-5; the D gene is possibly TRBD1 (5 bases). The V gene's germline CDR1 is SGHNT and CDR2 YENEEA. The CDR3 has 14 residues. CDR3 region: CARSVGQARETQYF. The CDR3 DNA sequence: TGTGCCCGCAGCGTTGGACAAGCAAGAGAGACCCAGTACTTC.

This clonotype showed up many times. The rearrangement joins TRBV12-3 or TRBV12-4 to TRBJ1-2, with 7 nucleotides matching TRBD1. This CDR3 is 13 amino acids long. V shed 5 bases, J shed 3 bases, and the junction held 3 bases outside the gene matches. Here the CDR3 reads CASSRTGDYGYTF. CDR3 in DNA: TGTGCCAGCAGTCGAACAGGGGACTATGGCTACACCTTC.

V and J are TRBV12-3 or TRBV12-4 and TRBJ2-5; D gene ambiguous. Between the trimmed V and J ends, which lost 6 bases and 5 bases, there was a span of 13 bases. CDR3 length: 13 amino acids. The CDR3 region is CASRHSEVETQYF. The CDR3 coding sequence is TGTGCCAGCAGGCATAGTGAGGTTGAGACCCAGTACTTC.

This clonotype has a handful of counts. This rearrangement joins TRBV12-3 or TRBV12-4 to TRBJ2-1; 7 nucleotides align to TRBD1. Trimming took 4 bases from V and 9 from J; bases not matched to a gene: 12. The CDR3 totals 15 residues. In DNA, the CDR3 is TGTGCCAGCAGTTACCTGGGACAGTCTGGCAGTGAGCAGTTCTTC. This sequence encodes CASSYLGQSGSEQFF.

The rearrangement links TRBV20-1 to TRBJ2-3, with 12 positions matching TRBD2. The CDR3 sequence is 16 residues long. Trimming removed 3 bases from V and 6 bases from J; junction bases left unmatched: 10. From germline, CDR1 is DFQATT and CDR2 SNEGSKA (reference sequence). The CDR3 nucleotides read TGCAGTGCTAGGGCACTAGCGGGAGGAGGATCGGATACGCAGTATTTT. Translating gives CSARALAGGGSDTQYF.

This clonotype was seen only a few times. This sequence joins TRBV9 and TRBJ1-1; 9 bases fit TRBD1. V lost 3 bases to trimming and J lost 1 base; unmatched junction nucleotides: 4. The germline V gene has CDR1 SGDLS and CDR2 YYNGEE. The CDR3 has 15 amino acids. CDR3 nucleotides: TGTGCCAGCAGCGGATCGACAGGGGGGAACACTGAAGCTTTCTTT. Translating it yields CASSGSTGGNTEAFF. The entire variable domain, with the rest obtained from reference TRBV9 and TRBJ1-1, is as follows: DSGVTQTPKHLITATGQRVTLRCSPRSGDLSVYWYQQSLDQGLQFLIQYYNGEERAKGNILERFSAQQFPDLHSELNLSSLELGDSALYFCASSGSTGGNTEAFFGQGTRLTVV.

This clonotype has ten or more counts. The chain combines TRBV6-6 with TRBJ2-3, with D perhaps matching TRBD2 (6 bases). V was cut by 11 bases and J by 6 bases, with 12 bases left in between. This CDR3 is built from 11 residues. The germline CDR1 and CDR2 sequences are MNHNY and SVGAGI (reference sequence). The CDR3: CAGGSSDTQYF. The CDR3, as DNA: TGTGCCGGGGGGAGTTCCGATACGCAGTATTTT.

The chain couples TRBV15 to TRBJ2-4, with D perhaps matching TRBD1 or TRBD2 (6 bases each). V was cut by 4 bases and J by 8 bases, with 12 bases left in between. Germline lookup yields CDR1 LNHNV and CDR2 YYDKDF (reference sequence). This CDR3 contains 13 residues. The CDR3 protein is CATSMEGGYIQYF. The CDR3, as DNA: TGTGCCACCAGCATGGAAGGGGGGTACATTCAGTACTTC.

There are a few counts of this clonotype. This chain links TRBV7-3 with TRBJ2-1; D is possibly TRBD2 (6 bases). V dropped 3 bases and J dropped 7 bases, with 7 bases sitting between them. This CDR3 has 12 residues. CDR1 is SGHTA, CDR2 FQGTGA, per germline. The CDR3 sequence: CASSFAGNEQFF. The CDR3 bases are TGTGCCAGCAGCTTCGCGGGGAATGAGCAGTTCTTC.

This clonotype was seen a few times. The V gene is TRBV5-1, the J gene TRBJ1-3; D gene uncertain. The CDR3 runs to 17 residues. Between the trimmed V and J ends, which lost 1 base and 8 bases, there was a span of 22 bases. Germline-derived CDR1 and CDR2 are SGHRS and YFSETQ. CDR3 in amino acids: CASSLNVAFLSGDTIYF. The CDR3 DNA follows: TGCGCCAGCAGCTTGAATGTGGCCTTCCTCTCAGGAGACACCATATATTTT.

This clonotype turned up a few times. V gene TRBV12-3 or TRBV12-4 combines with J gene TRBJ2-3; TRBD1 matches 8 bases. V shed 5 bases, J shed 2 bases, and the junction held 9 bases outside the gene matches. The CDR3 sequence is 16 residues long. The DNA of the CDR3 is TGTGCCAGCAGTCCAAGACAGGGGTTCAACACAGATACGCAGTATTTT. Amino acids: CASSPRQGFNTDTQYF.

The chain is built from TRBV7-2 and TRBJ1-1, with D possibly matching TRBD1 (6 bases). The V end was cut by 8 bases, the J end by 6 bases, with 19 bases between. From germline, CDR1 is SGHTA and CDR2 FQGNSA. This CDR3 has 14 residues. The CDR3 nucleotides are TGTGCCAGCCGACTCATCAGGGGATTTGCTGAAGCTTTCTTT. Translated, it gives CASRLIRGFAEAFF.

The chain links TRBV7-2 to TRBJ2-5; D is unclear. The germline V gene has CDR1 SGHTA and CDR2 FQGNSA. This CDR3 is 15 amino acids long. Trimming shortened V by 6 bases and J by 5 bases, and 19 bases separated the two germline ends. In DNA form, the CDR3 reads TGTGCCAGCAGTCCCTCCCCGGAAACCTGGGAGACCCAGTACTTC. This encodes CASSPSPETWETQYF. Full variable domain (remainder filled in from reference TRBV7-2 and TRBJ2-5): GAGVSQSPSNKVTEKGKDVELRCDPISGHTALYWYRQSLGQGLEFLIYFQGNSAPDKSGLPSDRFSAERTGGSVSTLTIQRTQQEDSAVYLCASSPSPETWETQYFGPGTRLLVL.

This chain joins TRBV29-1 and TRBJ2-1; 9 nucleotides line up with TRBD2. Trimming removed 3 bases from V and 0 bases from J; junction bases left unmatched: 15. In germline, CDR1 is SQVTM, CDR2 ANQGSEA. The CDR3 length is 19 residues. The CDR3 spells CSVDGSASGETSSYNEQFF. The CDR3 bases are TGCAGCGTTGACGGCTCTGCTAGCGGGGAGACGAGCTCCTACAATGAGCAGTTCTTC.

This clonotype came up a few times. DNA of the CDR3: TGTGCCAGCAGCTCCGTTCTCGACATTCAGTACTTC. Encoded protein: CASSSVLDIQYF. The gene calls are TRBV12-3 or TRBV12-4 and TRBJ2-4; no reliable D call. CDR3 length: 12 amino acids. Trimming stripped 6 bases from V and 8 bases from J, with 11 bases between.

This clonotype was detected only a few times. The V call is TRBV5-1, the J call TRBJ2-4; possible D gene TRBD2, 5 bases. Per germline, CDR1 SGHRS and CDR2 YFSETQ. The CDR3 sequence is 13 residues long. The V gene lost 2 bases and the J gene lost 5 bases, with 8 bases spanning the gap. The CDR3 sequence: CASSFWGENIQYF. The CDR3 DNA is TGCGCCAGCAGCTTTTGGGGAGAAAACATTCAGTACTTC.